Following are 16 T cell receptor beta chains from one sample sequenced in a study of regulatory T cells in long-lasting Graves disease. Sample time point: newly diagnosed GD, antithyroid drugs for less than 3 months. The TCR library was made from RNA that had been extracted from PBMCs in TRIzol. Arm-PCR of CDR3 regions with iRepertoire HTBI primers generated TCR beta libraries. Each CDR3 protein gets one entry after TCRdb re-called the multiplex PCR reads with MiXCR. The table has about 400,000 distinct CDR3 sequences, about 16% seen once; the top ten hold 22%. The sample in question was peripheral blood mononuclear cells (PBMCs), obtained at new diagnosis, from a patient treated with antithyroid drugs. The receptors were gathered from a female donor with Graves disease.

There are many counts of this clonotype. The rearrangement joins TRBV7-2 to TRBJ2-1; TRBD2 matches 10 bases. V lost 5 bases to trimming and J lost 4 bases; unmatched junction nucleotides: 2. The V gene's germline CDR1 is SGHTA and CDR2 FQGNSA. The CDR3 sequence is 14 residues long. For the CDR3, the DNA is TGTGCCAGCAGCCGGACTAGCGGTTACAATGAGCAGTTCTTC. Translated: CASSRTSGYNEQFF.

There are many counts of this clonotype. The rearrangement joins TRBV7-2 to TRBJ2-2; 8 bases line up with TRBD2. This CDR3 comprises 16 residues. Trimming cost V 5 bases and J 6 bases; bases outside gene matches: 11. Germline V CDR1 and CDR2: SGHTA, FQGNSA. CDR3 coding DNA: TGTGCCAGCAGCAACGCCCGGGGCGGGAGGTCCGGGGAGCTGTTTTTT. It is translated as CASSNARGGRSGELFF. The complete variable domain, with remaining parts taken from reference TRBV7-2 and TRBJ2-2, reads GAGVSQSPSNKVTEKGKDVELRCDPISGHTALYWYRQSLGQGLEFLIYFQGNSAPDKSGLPSDRFSAERTGGSVSTLTIQRTQQEDSAVYLCASSNARGGRSGELFFGEGSRLTVL.

At least ten counts were recorded for this clonotype. This chain uses TRBV9 with TRBJ2-7; D possibly uses TRBD1 or TRBD2 (5 bases each). The CDR3 covers 14 residues. Trimming stripped 0 bases from V and 4 bases from J, with 11 bases between. Germline V gene data show CDR1 as SGDLS and CDR2 as YYNGEE. The CDR3: CASSVGGTGYEQYF. The CDR3 coding sequence is TGTGCCAGCAGCGTAGGGGGGACCGGGTACGAGCAGTACTTC.

The CDR3 DNA sequence: TGCAGTGCTAGCCTCGGGGGGCCCTCACTCGGGCGCCAGTACTTC. This codes for CSASLGGPSLGRQYF. V and J are TRBV20-1 and TRBJ2-5; weak D call: TRBD2 (7 bases). The CDR3 covers 15 residues. Germline V gene data show CDR1 as DFQATT and CDR2 as SNEGSKA (reference sequence). Trimming removed 3 bases from V and 10 bases from J, with 24 bases in between.

V gene TRBV9 combines with J gene TRBJ1-1; D uncertain. The CDR3 has 12 amino acids. The germline V and J ends were trimmed by 0 bases and 3 bases, with 3 bases remaining between them. Germline CDR1 reads SGDLS; CDR2 reads YYNGEE. The CDR3 coding sequence is TGTGCCAGCAGCGTAGAAGACACTGAAGCTTTCTTT. This gives the protein CASSVEDTEAFF.

The V and J genes are TRBV7-2 and TRBJ2-1, with 8 bases lining up with TRBD2. Trimming took 5 bases from V and 7 from J; bases not matched to a gene: 13. There are 16 residues in the CDR3. Germline loops: CDR1 SGHTA, CDR2 FQGNSA. DNA of the CDR3: TGTGCCAGCAGCCCCAGGGCCGGGGGGGCCGGTAATGAGCAGTTCTTC. As protein: CASSPRAGGAGNEQFF. Full variable domain (remainder filled in from reference TRBV7-2 and TRBJ2-1): GAGVSQSPSNKVTEKGKDVELRCDPISGHTALYWYRQSLGQGLEFLIYFQGNSAPDKSGLPSDRFSAERTGGSVSTLTIQRTQQEDSAVYLCASSPRAGGAGNEQFFGPGTRLTVL.

This clonotype turned up a few times. The chain employs TRBV5-1 and TRBJ1-2; 7 nucleotides agree with TRBD1. The germline V gene has CDR1 SGHRS and CDR2 YFSETQ. The CDR3 spans 14 residues. J lost 4 bases, V lost 1 base, and 4 bases had no gene match. CDR3 in amino acids: CASSLTRDSYGYTF. Here the CDR3 DNA reads TGCGCCAGCAGCTTGACCCGGGACAGCTATGGCTACACCTTC.

Comment on this clonotype: A much more abundant neighbour one base away suggests this may be a read error. The genes are TRBV4-2 and TRBJ1-2; possibly TRBD1 for D (5 bases). CDR3 length: 14 amino acids. Germline CDR1 is LGHNA and CDR2 is YNFKEQ. Trimming pared 6 bases from V and 7 bases from J, leaving 18 bases between. The CDR3 loop is CASSDNGGLSGYTF. The CDR3 region has the DNA TGTGCCAGCAGTGATAACGGGGGGTTGAGTGGCTACACCTTC.

This clonotype was counted at least ten times. V gene TRBV2 combines with J gene TRBJ1-5; TRBD1 matches 7 bases. V shed 6 bases, J shed 11 bases, and the junction held 13 bases outside the gene matches. Germline V gene data show CDR1 as SNHLY and CDR2 as FYNNEI. This CDR3 region has 14 residues. The CDR3 DNA reads TGTGCCAGCAGGGGACAGCCTGAAATTAGAGCCCAGCATTTT. Its translation is CASRGQPEIRAQHF.

This clonotype was seen repeatedly, ten times or more. This chain connects TRBV5-1 to TRBJ1-2; D uncertain. This CDR3 has 15 amino acids. The germline CDR1 and CDR2 sequences are SGHRS and YFSETQ. The V end lost 0 bases, the J end lost 3 bases, and 12 bases lay between the germline ends. In DNA, the CDR3 is TGCGCCAGCAGCTTGGCCTTACAGAGGGACTATGGCTACACCTTC. Its protein product is CASSLALQRDYGYTF. The full variable domain, completed using reference TRBV5-1 and TRBJ1-2, is KAGVTQTPRYLIKTRGQQVTLSCSPISGHRSVSWYQQTPGQGLQFLFEYFSETQRNKGNFPGRFSGRQFSNSRSEMNVSTLELGDSALYLCASSLALQRDYGYTFGSGTRLTVV.

This clonotype showed up many times. The junction differs from germline at one of its ends, possibly a read error. The chain employs TRBV4-3 and TRBJ2-7, with 13 nucleotides matching TRBD2. Germline V gives CDR1 LGHNA, CDR2 YSLEER. The CDR3 runs 15 residues. The CDR3 loop reads CVSSRGTSGNDEQYF. CDR3 bases: TGCGTCAGCAGCCGGGGGACTAGCGGGAACGACGAGCAGTACTTC.

The table lists this clonotype with many counts. The V gene is TRBV7-2, the J gene TRBJ2-3, with 7 bases that match TRBD2. Per the germline V gene, CDR1 is SGHTA and CDR2 is FQGNSA. V dropped 0 bases and J dropped 3; count of bases not matched to a gene: 3. The CDR3 spans 15 residues. CDR3 DNA: TGTGCCAGCAGCTTAGCAGCCGGGAGGACAGATACGCAGTATTTT. Translation gives CASSLAAGRTDTQYF.

The chain recombines TRBV2 with TRBJ2-3, with D perhaps TRBD2 (6 bases). Trimming took 4 bases from V and 1 from J, leaving 15 bases between them. The length of the CDR3 is 16 residues. Germline-derived CDR1 and CDR2 are SNHLY and FYNNEI. This CDR3 is CASSVPLGTGTDTQYF. In DNA form, the CDR3 reads TGTGCCAGCAGTGTGCCCCTCGGGACTGGCACAGATACGCAGTATTTT. The full variable domain, in which reference TRBV2 and TRBJ2-3 provide the parts outside the CDR3, is EPEVTQTPSHQVTQMGQEVILRCVPISNHLYFYWYRQILGQKVEFLVSFYNNEISEKSEIFDDQFSVERPDGSNFTLKIRSTKLEDSAMYFCASSVPLGTGTDTQYFGPGTRLTVL.

This clonotype was seen repeatedly, ten times or more. The V call is TRBV6-1, the J call TRBJ1-2; perhaps TRBD1 as D (6 bases). This CDR3 comprises 13 residues. V was cut by 9 bases and J by 3 bases, with 14 bases left in between. The germline V gene encodes CDR1 MNHNS and CDR2 SASEGT. CDR3 protein: CASRGTTDYGYTF. The CDR3, as DNA: TGTGCCAGTAGGGGGACCACAGACTATGGCTACACCTTC.

This sequence joins TRBV18 and TRBJ1-1; D may be TRBD1 (6 bases). The germline V gene has CDR1 KGHSH and CDR2 LQKENI. CDR3 length equals 16 residues. The V gene lost 3 bases and the J gene lost 3 bases, with 17 bases spanning the gap. As DNA, the CDR3 is TGTGCCAGCTCACCCGGCGGGGGCAGGGGTCACACTGAAGCTTTCTTT. Its protein is CASSPGGGRGHTEAFF.

This clonotype has a count of ten or more. The V and J genes are TRBV6-1 and TRBJ2-3; 9 nucleotides line up with TRBD1. Germline V lookup: CDR1 MNHNS, CDR2 SASEGT. Germline trimming cut 4 bases from V and 2 bases from J; bases unmatched to any gene: 4. The CDR3 length is 15 residues. CDR3 protein: CASSAGQGHTDTQYF. The CDR3 DNA is TGTGCCAGCAGTGCCGGACAGGGGCACACAGATACGCAGTATTTT.